This is a list of T cell receptor beta chains from one sample in a study of a mutant IDH1 vaccine in newly diagnosed glioma. The antigens for these receptors are not known. Clones were sequenced by immunoSEQ multiplex PCR, and TCRdb holds only the in-frame ones, with some missing. The sample records 50,000 to 70,000 clones, roughly 81% being singletons. The sample in question was PBMCs, obtained from a glioma patient whose treatment included an IDH1 peptide vaccine. The receptors were sampled from a woman aged 40 to 49 with glioma. Some clones in this sample may be carry-over from other donors' samples. The CDR3 runs from the conserved cysteine through the conserved F or W. The order of the fields is V gene, D gene, clone size, J gene, CDR3 protein, CDR3 DNA. A D gene is named only where the DNA matches it firmly. Size is omitted from some rows. Given values are once, few, many or a class for expanded clones.

TRBV27	NA	few	TRBJ1-5	CASSWGRESNQPQHF	TGTGCCAGCAGTTGGGGCAGGGAGAGCAATCAGCCCCAGCATTTT
TRBV7-6	TRBD1	NA	TRBJ1-2	CASSLTDRGGYTF	TGTGCCAGCAGCTTAACGGACAGGGGAGGCTACACCTTC
TRBV13	NA	NA	TRBJ2-3	CASSLGGIDTQYF	TGTGCCAGCAGCTTAGGAGGGATAGATACGCAGTATTTT
TRBV9	NA	NA	TRBJ1-2	CASSPPTYGYTF	TGTGCCAGCAGCCCGCCGACCTATGGCTACACCTTC
TRBV7-9	NA	once	TRBJ2-7	CASSLQSYEQYF	TGTGCCAGCAGTTTACAATCCTACGAGCAGTACTTC
TRBV7-2	NA	NA	TRBJ1-2	CASSLMPTNYGYTF	TGTGCCAGCAGCTTAATGCCGACGAACTATGGCTACACCTTC
TRBV5-1	NA	NA	TRBJ2-5	CASSLEARAQETQYF	TGCGCCAGCAGCTTGGAGGCCAGGGCCCAAGAGACCCAGTACTTC
TRBV5-1	NA	once	TRBJ2-3	CASSLSGTSTDTQYF	TGCGCCAGCAGCTTGTCGGGGACTAGCACAGATACGCAGTATTTT
TRBV20-1	NA	NA	TRBJ2-1	CSARVGGEQFF	TGCAGTGCTAGAGTGGGGGGTGAGCAGTTCTTC
TRBV29-1	NA	NA	TRBJ2-7	CSVRTGFYEQYF	TGCAGCGTGCGGACGGGGTTCTACGAGCAGTACTTC
TRBV5-1	NA	NA	TRBJ2-1	CASSLEKGTADEQFF	TGCGCCAGCAGCTTGGAAAAGGGGACGGCCGATGAGCAGTTCTTC
TRBV30	NA	few	TRBJ2-7	CAWSAVSGREQYF	TGTGCCTGGAGCGCCGTGTCGGGCAGGGAGCAGTACTTC
TRBV10-3	NA	NA	TRBJ2-6	CAISADRTGGANVLTF	TGTGCCATCAGCGCCGACAGGACGGGGGGGGCCAACGTCCTGACTTTC
TRBV14	NA	NA	TRBJ2-2	CASSQVSSWTGELFF	TGTGCCAGCAGCCAAGTATCCAGCTGGACCGGGGAGCTGTTTTTT
TRBV30	NA	NA	TRBJ1-3	CAWSVIGSGNTIYF	TGTGCCTGGAGTGTGATCGGATCTGGAAACACCATATATTTT
TRBV6-5	NA	NA	TRBJ2-7	CASSYQNSYEQYF	TGTGCCAGCAGTTACCAGAATTCCTACGAGCAGTACTTC
TRBV19	TRBD2	NA	TRBJ2-1	CASSRTSGGLSAYNEQFF	TGTGCCAGTAGTCGGACTAGCGGGGGCCTATCCGCCTACAATGAGCAGTTCTTC
TRBV21-1	NA	NA	TRBJ2-7	CASSSPEGHLSFEQYF	TGTGCCAGCAGCTCCCCGGAGGGACACCTAAGTTTCGAGCAGTACTTC
TRBV5-4	NA	NA	TRBJ1-1	CASSRDARGTTEAFF	TGTGCCAGCAGCAGAGATGCCCGGGGAACAACTGAAGCTTTCTTT
TRBV2	TRBD1	once	TRBJ2-1	CAIPAGTGGVGEQFF	TGTGCCATCCCGGCCGGGACAGGGGGGGTAGGGGAGCAGTTCTTC
TRBV6-1	TRBD1	NA	TRBJ1-6	CASRGTGGLNSPLHF	TGTGCCAGCAGAGGTACAGGGGGTCTTAATTCACCCCTCCACTTT
TRBV4-1	TRBD2	NA	TRBJ2-7	CASSQEPGLGWGGEQYF	TGCGCCAGCAGCCAGGAACCGGGACTGGGCTGGGGGGGGGAGCAGTACTTC
TRBV19	NA	NA	TRBJ2-4	CASDQGRGAKNIQYF	TGTGCCAGCGACCAGGGGAGAGGGGCCAAAAACATTCAGTACTTC
TRBV5-6	TRBD1	once	TRBJ1-1	CASSTGLRGDTEAFF	TGTGCCAGCTCGACAGGGCTCCGGGGGGACACTGAAGCTTTCTTT
TRBV27	NA	NA	TRBJ2-6	CASSPSLGAGANVLTF	TGTGCCAGCAGCCCGAGTTTAGGGGCCGGGGCCAACGTCCTGACTTTC
TRBV7-9	NA	NA	TRBJ2-3	CASSLLDTQYF	TGTGCCAGCAGCTTATTAGATACGCAGTATTTT
TRBV19	NA	NA	TRBJ1-1	CASSIAGGDTEAFF	TGTGCCAGTAGTATAGCTGGGGGCGACACTGAAGCTTTCTTT
TRBV19	NA	once	TRBJ1-2	CASSIEGSRGYTF	TGTGCCAGTAGTATAGAAGGGTCGCGGGGCTACACCTTC
TRBV19	NA	NA	TRBJ1-5	CASNPTGNQPQHF	TGTGCCAGTAATCCGACAGGCAATCAGCCCCAGCATTTT
TRBV23-1	TRBD1	few	TRBJ2-5	CASSHLGQQETQYF	TGCGCCAGCAGTCATTTGGGACAGCAAGAGACCCAGTACTTC
TRBV7-9	NA	NA	TRBJ1-2	CASSLPADYGYTF	TGTGCCAGCAGCTTACCTGCAGACTATGGCTACACCTTC
TRBV6-5	NA	NA	TRBJ1-4	CASSYRVTSTNEKLFF	TGTGCCAGCAGTTACAGGGTAACGTCAACTAATGAAAAACTGTTTTTT
TRBV18	NA	NA	TRBJ1-6	CASSPSYNSPLHF	TGTGCCAGCTCACCCTCCTATAATTCACCCCTCCACTTT
TRBV11-2	NA	few	TRBJ1-1	CASSFGGVQNTEAFF	TGTGCCAGCAGCTTCGGTGGTGTGCAGAACACTGAAGCTTTCTTT
TRBV6-1	TRBD1	NA	TRBJ1-1	CASSELGTGFGDTEAFF	TGTGCCAGCAGTGAATTGGGGACAGGGTTCGGGGACACTGAAGCTTTCTTT
TRBV19	NA	NA	TRBJ2-7	CASSIYQGYEQYF	TGTGCCAGTAGTATATACCAGGGCTACGAGCAGTACTTC
TRBV27	NA	NA	TRBJ2-1	CASSLSGRGNEQFF	TGTGCCAGCAGTTTATCGGGGAGAGGCAATGAGCAGTTCTTC
TRBV6-1	NA	NA	TRBJ2-1	CASSRNPGSYNEQFF	TGTGCCAGCAGCCGGAACCCGGGCTCCTACAATGAGCAGTTCTTC
TRBV14	NA	few	TRBJ1-3	CASSRPGNTIYF	TGTGCCAGCAGCCGCCCTGGAAACACCATATATTTT
TRBV18	TRBD2	NA	TRBJ2-7	CASSPAWGGGEYEQYF	TGTGCCAGCTCACCCGCCTGGGGCGGGGGGGAATACGAGCAGTACTTC
TRBV6-6	NA	NA	TRBJ2-1	CASTGSFQPGNEQFF	TGTGCCAGTACAGGGTCCTTCCAACCTGGCAATGAGCAGTTCTTC
TRBV14	NA	NA	TRBJ1-4	CASSQERLFNEKLFF	TGTGCCAGCAGCCAAGAGAGGTTGTTTAATGAAAAACTGTTTTTT
TRBV4-2	TRBD2	NA	TRBJ2-5	CASAVTSGGGETQYF	TGTGCCAGCGCCGTTACTAGCGGGGGGGGAGAGACCCAGTACTTC
TRBV5-1	NA	NA	TRBJ2-5	CASSLGGERETQYF	TGCGCCAGCAGCTTGGGGGGCGAACGAGAGACCCAGTACTTC
TRBV5-4	NA	NA	TRBJ2-5	CASSLKQAGGTQYF	TGTGCCAGCAGCTTAAAGCAAGCGGGTGGGACCCAGTACTTC
TRBV25-1	NA	NA	TRBJ2-5	CASSGERLQETQYF	TGTGCCAGCAGTGGGGAACGGTTACAAGAGACCCAGTACTTC
TRBV7-9	NA	NA	TRBJ1-2	CASSLPGDGYTF	TGTGCCAGCAGCTTACCGGGCGATGGCTACACCTTC
TRBV30	NA	NA	TRBJ1-2	CAWSVPPFYGGYTF	TGTGCCTGGAGTGTCCCCCCCTTCTACGGTGGCTACACCTTC
TRBV30	TRBD1	NA	TRBJ1-4	CAWSRTGSGHEKLFF	TGTGCCTGGAGTAGGACAGGGTCGGGGCATGAAAAACTGTTTTTT
TRBV4-1	TRBD2	once	TRBJ2-4	CASSLGLAGGWVLAKNIQYF	TGCGCCAGCAGCCTTGGACTAGCGGGGGGCTGGGTACTAGCCAAAAACATTCAGTACTTC
TRBV5-4	NA	few	TRBJ2-2	CASSGRGRGAGELFF	TGTGCCAGCAGCGGGCGGGGAAGGGGGGCCGGGGAGCTGTTTTTT
TRBV30	NA	NA	TRBJ1-1	CAWSGTGLMNTEAFF	TGTGCCTGGAGTGGGACCGGACTCATGAACACTGAAGCTTTCTTT
TRBV29-1	NA	NA	TRBJ1-4	CSVEGDSELFF	TGCAGCGTTGAGGGAGACAGTGAACTGTTTTTT
TRBV6-4	NA	NA	TRBJ1-1	CASSESGAGGTEAFF	TGTGCCAGCAGTGAATCGGGAGCTGGGGGAACTGAAGCTTTCTTT
TRBV7-2	NA	NA	TRBJ2-7	CASSLMTYEQYF	TGTGCCAGCAGCTTAATGACCTACGAGCAGTACTTC
TRBV29-1	TRBD2	NA	TRBJ2-3	CSVEGTSGGAADTQYF	TGCAGCGTTGAAGGGACTAGCGGGGGGGCCGCAGATACGCAGTATTTT
TRBV19	TRBD1	NA	TRBJ2-5	CASRSPDRGGGETQYF	TGTGCCAGTAGAAGCCCCGACAGGGGCGGCGGAGAGACCCAGTACTTC
TRBV27	TRBD1	NA	TRBJ2-7	CASLDFTRDSRPYEQYF	TGTGCCAGCCTCGACTTTACCCGGGACAGTCGGCCCTACGAGCAGTACTTC
TRBV6-6	NA	once	TRBJ1-1	CASSYPRVEAFF	TGTGCCAGCAGTTACCCGAGGGTCGAAGCTTTCTTT
TRBV7-9	NA	NA	TRBJ2-6	CASSLMAGLTF	TGTGCCAGCAGCTTAATGGCGGGCCTGACTTTC